Described below is a single T cell receptor beta chain sequence and its context. Its antigen is as yet unknown. The data were taken from a study of post-analysis software for immune sequencing data. About the research overall: The disease courses spanned relapsing-remitting, secondary progressive and progressive-relapsing forms of multiple sclerosis.

Study-level results: With F measure, samples from one preparation batch clustered together strongly. Significantly lower normalized Chao1 diversity was seen in multiple sclerosis patients than in controls. Five or six TRBV segments, TRBV5-6, TRBV5-1 and TRBV20-1 among them, were found more frequent in patients than controls.

This CDR3 is built from 14 residues. V lost 4 bases to trimming and J lost 6 bases; unmatched junction nucleotides: 4. Per the germline V gene, CDR1 is SGHRS and CDR2 is YFSETQ. Unique-molecular-identifier-tagged TCR beta cDNA libraries were used. T cells, about 0.85 to 11 million of them, yielded roughly 470,000 cDNA molecules. Using its own MiXCR run on the PCR reads, TCRdb lists one record per CDR3 protein. The sample has roughly 600,000 distinct CDR3 sequences, around 40% seen once. The receptor was isolated from a girl between 10 and 17 years old with multiple sclerosis. The genes are TRBV5-1 and TRBJ2-1; 10 bases map to TRBD1. The sample consisted of blood. The CDR3 nucleotides read TGCGCCAGCAGCCCGGACAGGGGGGGCAATGAGCAGTTCTTC. Residues: CASSPDRGGNEQFF.